The clone carrying this T cell receptor beta chain came up once. Antigen: not known. The data stem from a study of cytomegalovirus exposure and HLA in healthy donors. The PCR had 60 Vbeta and 13 Jbeta primers. This table comes from immunoSEQ multiplex PCR, and its TCRdb copy is limited to in-frame clones, with some not included. Among around 90,000 clones listed, 64% were seen once. Study findings and constraints: The study put some 150 TCR beta chains on its list as cytomegalovirus-associated. DRB1 had the most TCR associations and HLA-C the fewest, a later analysis found, with rates varying by HLA locus.

The material sequenced was PBMCs. The TCR sequence derives from a human donor in good health.

The CDR3 here is CASSPQGQPNSPLHF. Here the CDR3 DNA reads TGTGCCAGCAGCCCACAGGGGCAGCCTAATTCACCCCTCCACTTT. The V gene is TRBV6-6, the J gene TRBJ1-6, with TRBD1 identical over 7 bases. The CDR3 has 15 residues. J lost 6 bases, V lost 6 bases, and 8 bases had no gene match. Germline V gene data show CDR1 as MNHNY and CDR2 as SVGAGI (reference sequence).